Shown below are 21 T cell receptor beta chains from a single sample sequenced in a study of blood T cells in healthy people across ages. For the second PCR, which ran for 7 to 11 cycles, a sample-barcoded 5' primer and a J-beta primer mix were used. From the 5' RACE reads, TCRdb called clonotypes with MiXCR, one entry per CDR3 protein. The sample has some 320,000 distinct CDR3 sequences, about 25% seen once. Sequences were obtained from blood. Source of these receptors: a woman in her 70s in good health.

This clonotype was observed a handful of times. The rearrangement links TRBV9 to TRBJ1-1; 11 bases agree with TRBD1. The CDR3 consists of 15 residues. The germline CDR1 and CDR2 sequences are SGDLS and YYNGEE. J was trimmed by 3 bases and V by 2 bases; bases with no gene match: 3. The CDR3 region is CASSVTGQGDTEAFF. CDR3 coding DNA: TGTGCCAGCAGCGTTACGGGACAGGGGGACACTGAAGCTTTCTTT.

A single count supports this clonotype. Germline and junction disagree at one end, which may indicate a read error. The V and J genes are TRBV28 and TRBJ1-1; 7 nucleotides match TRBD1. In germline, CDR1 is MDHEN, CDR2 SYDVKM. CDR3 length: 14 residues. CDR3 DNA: TGTGCCAGCAGCTCCAGGGGGTTAAACACTGAAGCTTCCTTT. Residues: CASSSRGLNTEASF.

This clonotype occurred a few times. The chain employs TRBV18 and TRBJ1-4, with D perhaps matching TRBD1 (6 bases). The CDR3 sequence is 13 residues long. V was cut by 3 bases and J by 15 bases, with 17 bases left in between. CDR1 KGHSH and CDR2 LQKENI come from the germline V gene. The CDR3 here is CASSPAGGPNVFF. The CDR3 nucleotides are TGTGCCAGCTCACCCGCGGGGGGCCCCAACGTGTTTTTT.

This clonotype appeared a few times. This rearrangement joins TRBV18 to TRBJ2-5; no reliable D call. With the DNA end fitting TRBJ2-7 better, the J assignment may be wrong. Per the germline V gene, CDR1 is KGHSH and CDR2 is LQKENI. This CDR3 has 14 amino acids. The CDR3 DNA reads TGTGCCAGCTCACTACCCTCCATCTCCTACGAGCAGTACTTC. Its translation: CASSLPSISYEQYF.

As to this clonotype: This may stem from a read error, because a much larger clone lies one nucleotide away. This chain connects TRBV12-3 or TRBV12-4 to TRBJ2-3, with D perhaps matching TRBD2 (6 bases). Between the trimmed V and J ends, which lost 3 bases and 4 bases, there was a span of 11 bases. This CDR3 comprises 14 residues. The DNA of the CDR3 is TGTGCCAGCAGTTTGGGGGGTAGCGCAGATACGCAGTATTTT. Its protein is CASSLGGSADTQYF.

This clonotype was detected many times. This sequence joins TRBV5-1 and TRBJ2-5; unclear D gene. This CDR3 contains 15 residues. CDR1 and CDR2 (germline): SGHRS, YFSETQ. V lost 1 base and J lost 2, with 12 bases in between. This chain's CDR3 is CASSLSTQPQETQYF. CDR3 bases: TGCGCCAGCAGCTTGAGTACCCAGCCTCAAGAGACCCAGTACTTC.

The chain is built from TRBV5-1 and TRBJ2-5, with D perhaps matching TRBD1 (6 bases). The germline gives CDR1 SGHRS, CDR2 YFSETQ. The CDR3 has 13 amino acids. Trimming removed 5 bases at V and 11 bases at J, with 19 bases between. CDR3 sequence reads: CASSLDSLREQYF. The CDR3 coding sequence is TGCGCCAGCAGTCTGGACAGCCTTAGGGAGCAGTACTTC.

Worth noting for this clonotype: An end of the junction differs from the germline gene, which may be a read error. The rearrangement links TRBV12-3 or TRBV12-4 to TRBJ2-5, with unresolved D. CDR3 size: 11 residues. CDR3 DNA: TGTGCCAGCACCCATAGGGATGAGCAGCTCTTC. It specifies CASTHRDEQLF.

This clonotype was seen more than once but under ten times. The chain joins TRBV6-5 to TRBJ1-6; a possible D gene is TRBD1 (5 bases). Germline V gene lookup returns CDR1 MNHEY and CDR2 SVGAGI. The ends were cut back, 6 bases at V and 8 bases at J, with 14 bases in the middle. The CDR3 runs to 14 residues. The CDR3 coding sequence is TGTGCCAGCAGACCTCAGGGAGGGGATTCACCCCTCCACTTT. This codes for CASRPQGGDSPLHF.

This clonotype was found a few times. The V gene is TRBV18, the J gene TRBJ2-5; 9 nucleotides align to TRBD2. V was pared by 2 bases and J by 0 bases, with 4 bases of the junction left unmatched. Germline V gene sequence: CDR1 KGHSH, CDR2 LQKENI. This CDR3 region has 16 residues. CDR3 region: CASSPKASGDQETQYF. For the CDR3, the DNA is TGTGCCAGCTCACCAAAGGCTAGCGGGGACCAAGAGACCCAGTACTTC.

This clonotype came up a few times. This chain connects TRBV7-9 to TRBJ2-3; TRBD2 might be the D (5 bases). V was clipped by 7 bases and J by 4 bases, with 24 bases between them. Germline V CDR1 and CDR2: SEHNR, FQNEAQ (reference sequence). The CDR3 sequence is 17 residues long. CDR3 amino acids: CASTVLGSTLRADTQYF. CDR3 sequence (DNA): TGTGCCAGCACCGTCCTTGGGAGCACCCTGAGGGCAGATACGCAGTATTTT.

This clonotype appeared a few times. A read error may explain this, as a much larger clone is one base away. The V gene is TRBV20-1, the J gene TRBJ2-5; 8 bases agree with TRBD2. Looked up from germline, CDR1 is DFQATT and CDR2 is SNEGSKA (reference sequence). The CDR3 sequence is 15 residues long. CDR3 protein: CSARGDAGGGYEQCF. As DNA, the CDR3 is TGCAGTGCTAGGGGGGACGCGGGAGGTGGGTACGAGCAGTGCTTC.

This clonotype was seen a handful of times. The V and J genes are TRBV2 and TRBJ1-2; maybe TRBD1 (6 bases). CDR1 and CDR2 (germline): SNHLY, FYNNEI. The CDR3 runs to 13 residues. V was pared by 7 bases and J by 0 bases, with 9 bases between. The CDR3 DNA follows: TGTGCCAGCACCCCAGGGGCTAACTATGGCTACACCTTC. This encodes CASTPGANYGYTF.

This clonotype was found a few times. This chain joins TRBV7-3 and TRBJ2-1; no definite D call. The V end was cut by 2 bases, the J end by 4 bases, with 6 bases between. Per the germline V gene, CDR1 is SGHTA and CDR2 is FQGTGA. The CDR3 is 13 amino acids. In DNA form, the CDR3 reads TGTGCCAGCAGCTTATGGGGATACAATGAGCAGTTCTTC. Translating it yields CASSLWGYNEQFF.

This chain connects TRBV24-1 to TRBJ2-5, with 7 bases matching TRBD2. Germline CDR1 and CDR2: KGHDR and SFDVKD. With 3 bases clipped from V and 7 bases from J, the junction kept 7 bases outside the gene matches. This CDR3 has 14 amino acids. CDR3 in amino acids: CATSDVGGGGTQYF. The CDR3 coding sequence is TGTGCCACCAGTGATGTTGGCGGGGGAGGGACCCAGTACTTC.

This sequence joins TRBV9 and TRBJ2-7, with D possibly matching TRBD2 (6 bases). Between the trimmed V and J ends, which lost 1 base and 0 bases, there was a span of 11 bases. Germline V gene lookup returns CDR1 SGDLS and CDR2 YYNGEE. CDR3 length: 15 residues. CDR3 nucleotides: TGTGCCAGCAGCGTATCAGCGGGCATCTCCTACGAGCAGTACTTC. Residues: CASSVSAGISYEQYF. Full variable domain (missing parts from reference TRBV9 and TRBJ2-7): DSGVTQTPKHLITATGQRVTLRCSPRSGDLSVYWYQQSLDQGLQFLIQYYNGEERAKGNILERFSAQQFPDLHSELNLSSLELGDSALYFCASSVSAGISYEQYFGPGTRLTVT.

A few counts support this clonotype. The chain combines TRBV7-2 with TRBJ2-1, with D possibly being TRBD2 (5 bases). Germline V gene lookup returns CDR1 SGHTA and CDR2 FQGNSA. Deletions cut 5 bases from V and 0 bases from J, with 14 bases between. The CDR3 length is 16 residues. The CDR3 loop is CASSLQDFYSYNEQFF. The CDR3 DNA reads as TGTGCCAGCAGCCTTCAGGACTTTTACTCCTACAATGAGCAGTTCTTC.

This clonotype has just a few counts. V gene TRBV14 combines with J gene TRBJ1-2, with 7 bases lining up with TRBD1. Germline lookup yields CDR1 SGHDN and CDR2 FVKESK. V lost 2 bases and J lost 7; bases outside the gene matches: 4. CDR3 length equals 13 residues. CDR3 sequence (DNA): TGTGCCAGCAGCCAAACCGGGACAGCTGGCTACACCTTC. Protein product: CASSQTGTAGYTF.

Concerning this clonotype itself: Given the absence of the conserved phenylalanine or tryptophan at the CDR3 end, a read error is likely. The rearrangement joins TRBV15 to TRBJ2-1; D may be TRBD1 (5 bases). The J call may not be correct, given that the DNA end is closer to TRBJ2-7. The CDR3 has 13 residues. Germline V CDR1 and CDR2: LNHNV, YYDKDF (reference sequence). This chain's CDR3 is CATKTGSNYEQYS. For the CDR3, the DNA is TGTGCCACGAAAACAGGATCGAACTACGAGCAGTACTCC.

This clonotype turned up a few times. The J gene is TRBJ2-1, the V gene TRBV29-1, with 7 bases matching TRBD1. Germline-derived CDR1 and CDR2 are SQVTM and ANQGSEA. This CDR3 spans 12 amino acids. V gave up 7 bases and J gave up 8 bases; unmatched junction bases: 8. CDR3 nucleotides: TGCAGCGCCATGACAGGGAGAGATGAGCAGTTCTTC. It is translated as CSAMTGRDEQFF.

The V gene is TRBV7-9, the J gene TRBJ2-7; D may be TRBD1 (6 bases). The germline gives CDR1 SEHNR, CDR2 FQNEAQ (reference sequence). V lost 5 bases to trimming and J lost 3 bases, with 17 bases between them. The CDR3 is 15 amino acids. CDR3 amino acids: CASSHRTVDVYEQYF. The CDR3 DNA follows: TGTGCCAGCAGCCATAGGACAGTTGATGTCTACGAGCAGTACTTC.